These T cell receptor beta chains were read from a single sample in a study of T-cell reconstitution after alpha-beta-depleted transplantation in children. A single record per CDR3 protein comes from TCRdb applying MiXCR to the PCR reads. The data show roughly 400,000 distinct CDR3 sequences, approximately 41% seen once. Sequenced here: PBMCs, sampled before TCRalphabeta/CD19-depleted stem cell transplant. These receptors came from a girl aged 2 to 10 with aplastic anemia, due to receive a stem cell transplant. Both conserved end residues are part of each CDR3.

j_call v_call cdr3_aa
TRBJ2-3 TRBV28 CASSHQAGGADTQYF
TRBJ2-3 TRBV20-1 CSARDGTEYTDTQYF
TRBJ2-3 TRBV7-9 CASSSGTSGRADTQYF
TRBJ2-1 TRBV15 CATSRAGRGNSHEQFF
TRBJ1-5 TRBV7-2 CASSLMGGYSNQPQHF
TRBJ2-3 TRBV6-1 CASTKSAGDTQYF
TRBJ2-7 TRBV6-5 CASGQAVSASYEQYF
TRBJ1-1 TRBV20-1 CSARDPRGDEAFF
TRBJ1-2 TRBV7-2 CASSPERGPTYGYTF
TRBJ2-3 TRBV29-1 CSVNTDTQYF
TRBJ2-5 TRBV7-3 CASRAGTSGQETQYF
TRBJ2-3 TRBV7-3 CASSLVGGATDTQYF
TRBJ2-7 TRBV5-1 CASRTVGLRRAEQYF
TRBJ1-1 TRBV2 CASSVRVTEAFF
TRBJ2-7 TRBV20-1 CSARDVGLAGGYEQYF
TRBJ2-1 TRBV12-3/TRBV12-4 CASRGAGEQFF
TRBJ2-7 TRBV28 CASSPARLAASSYEQYF
TRBJ2-1 TRBV6-5 CASSYSAPREQFF
TRBJ2-6 TRBV20-1 CSARTHRAGGANVLTF
TRBJ1-5 TRBV20-1 CSSTAGGNQPQHF
TRBJ1-2 TRBV27 CASSLYGGEYGYTF
TRBJ1-1 TRBV7-2 CASSLVPTQNTEAFF
TRBJ1-6 TRBV27 CASRSPSAGVRSPLHF
TRBJ1-2 TRBV29-1 CSVETNDGGVWGVYGYIF
TRBJ2-2 TRBV7-9 CASSSTDSNTGELFF
TRBJ2-5 TRBV5-1 CASSLEGIAGETQYF
TRBJ2-1 TRBV20-1 CSAYLGGAVEQFF
TRBJ2-7 TRBV28 CASRSPGTSGRALSPQYF
TRBJ2-1 TRBV5-1 CASSRNSWNEQFF
TRBJ2-1 TRBV29-1 CSVGRDSYNEQFF
TRBJ2-6 TRBV20-1 CSAPQTGTGANVLTF
TRBJ2-7 TRBV4-3 CASSQEGAGVYEQYF
TRBJ2-2 TRBV7-4 CASSPDFGFRGRKTGELFF
TRBJ1-5 TRBV5-5 CASSLRINQPQHF
TRBJ1-6 TRBV5-1 CASSLKSTGGGSPLHF
TRBJ2-1 TRBV13 CASSPGLALRGEQFF
TRBJ1-5 TRBV28 CASLPHRGSNQPQHF
TRBJ2-1 TRBV29-1 CSVRDVKRVPIYNEQFF
TRBJ2-2 TRBV12-3/TRBV12-4 CASSLSQGTGELFF
TRBJ1-2 TRBV7-9 CASITIGHGYTF
TRBJ2-4 TRBV28 CASSSIAGGPNLAKNIQYF
TRBJ1-1 TRBV20-1 CSARDTGPNTEAFF
TRBJ2-1 TRBV9 CASSSSLAGDYNEQFF
TRBJ2-6 TRBV5-1 CASSPGRLSGANVLTF
TRBJ1-3 TRBV12-3/TRBV12-4 CASSLGQGHSGNTIYF